The clone carrying this T cell receptor beta chain was seen a handful of times. This entry is derived from a study of T cells in Graves' hyperthyroidism and ophthalmopathy. This CDR3 has 16 amino acids. The V end was cut by 1 base, the J end by 1 base, with 14 bases between. Germline V gene sequence: CDR1 SGDLS, CDR2 YYNGEE. RNA transcripts were the template for amplifying TCR beta CDR3 regions. The primer set for the first-round RT-PCR of the TCR CDR3 was HTBI. TCRdb reprocessed the multiplex PCR reads with MiXCR, giving one entry per CDR3 protein. The sample has about 360,000 distinct CDR3 sequences; roughly 13% are singletons.

This sequence originates from a woman younger than 35 with Graves' hyperthyroidism. The rearrangement links TRBV9 to TRBJ1-1; a weak D match, TRBD1 (6 bases). Source material: blood. CDR3 coding DNA: TGTGCCAGCAGCGTAATCGGACAGACGACGAACACTGAAGCTTTCTTT. It codes for CASSVIGQTTNTEAFF.